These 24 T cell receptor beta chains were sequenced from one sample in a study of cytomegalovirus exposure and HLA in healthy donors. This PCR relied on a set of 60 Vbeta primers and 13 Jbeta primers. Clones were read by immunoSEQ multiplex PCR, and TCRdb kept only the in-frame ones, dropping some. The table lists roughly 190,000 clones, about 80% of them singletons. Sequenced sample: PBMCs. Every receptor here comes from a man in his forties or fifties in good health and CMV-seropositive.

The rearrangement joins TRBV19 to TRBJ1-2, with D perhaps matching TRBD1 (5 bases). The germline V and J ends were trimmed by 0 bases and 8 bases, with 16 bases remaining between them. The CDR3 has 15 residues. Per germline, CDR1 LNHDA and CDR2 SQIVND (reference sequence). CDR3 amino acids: CASSIDGGVAGGYTF. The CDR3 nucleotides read TGTGCCAGTAGTATAGACGGGGGAGTCGCGGGGGGCTACACCTTC.

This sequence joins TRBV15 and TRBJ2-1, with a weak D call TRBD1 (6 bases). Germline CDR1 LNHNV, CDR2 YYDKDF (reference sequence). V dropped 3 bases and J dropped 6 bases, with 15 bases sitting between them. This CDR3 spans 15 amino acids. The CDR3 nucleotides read TGTGCCACCAGCAGTTTAGGGGGAGTGGTCAATGAGCAGTTCTTC. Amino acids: CATSSLGGVVNEQFF.

CDR3 DNA sequence: TGTGCCAGCAGCGCATCCCTGAGGACTAGCGGGAACTACGAGCAGTACTTC. The encoded protein is CASSASLRTSGNYEQYF. The chain combines TRBV7-9 with TRBJ2-7, with TRBD2 identical over 12 bases. Germline V lookup: CDR1 SEHNR, CDR2 FQNEAQ (reference sequence). V lost 5 bases and J lost 3; bases outside the gene matches: 11. CDR3 length equals 17 residues. Based on the CDR3 plus reference TRBV7-9 and TRBJ2-7, the full variable domain is DTGVSQNPRHKITKRGQNVTFRCDPISEHNRLYWYRQTLGQGPEFLTYFQNEAQLEKSRLLSDRFSAERPKGSFSTLEIQRTEQGDSAMYLCASSASLRTSGNYEQYFGPGTRLTVT.

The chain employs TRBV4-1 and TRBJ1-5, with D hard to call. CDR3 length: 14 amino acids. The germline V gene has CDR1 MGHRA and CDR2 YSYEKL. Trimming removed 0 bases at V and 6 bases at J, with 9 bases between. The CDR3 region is CASSQDMGSQPQHF. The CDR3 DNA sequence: TGCGCCAGCAGCCAAGATATGGGGAGTCAGCCCCAGCATTTT.

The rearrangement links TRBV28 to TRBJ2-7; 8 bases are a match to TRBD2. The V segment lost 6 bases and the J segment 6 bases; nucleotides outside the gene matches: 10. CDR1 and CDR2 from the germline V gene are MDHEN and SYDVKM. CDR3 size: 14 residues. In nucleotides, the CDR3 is TGTGCCAGCAGCATAGTAGCGGGACGGGGCGAGCAGTACTTC. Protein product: CASSIVAGRGEQYF.

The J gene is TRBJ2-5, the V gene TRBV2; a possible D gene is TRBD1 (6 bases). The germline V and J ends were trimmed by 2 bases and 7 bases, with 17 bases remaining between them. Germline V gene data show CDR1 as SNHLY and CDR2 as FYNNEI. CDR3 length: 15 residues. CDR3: CASSETGTARGTQYF. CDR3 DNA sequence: TGTGCCAGCAGTGAAACAGGGACCGCCCGGGGGACCCAGTACTTC.

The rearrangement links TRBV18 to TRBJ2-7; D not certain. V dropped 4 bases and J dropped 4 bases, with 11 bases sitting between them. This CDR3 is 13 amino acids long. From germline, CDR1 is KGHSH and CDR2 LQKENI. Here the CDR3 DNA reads TGTGCCAGCTCACTTATCCAGGATTACGAGCAGTACTTC. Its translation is CASSLIQDYEQYF.

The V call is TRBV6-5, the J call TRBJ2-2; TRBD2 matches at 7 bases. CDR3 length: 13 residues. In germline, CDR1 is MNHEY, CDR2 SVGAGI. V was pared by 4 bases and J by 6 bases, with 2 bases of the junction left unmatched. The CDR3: CASSSGGAGELFF. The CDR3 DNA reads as TGTGCCAGCAGTTCTGGGGGGGCCGGGGAGCTGTTTTTT.

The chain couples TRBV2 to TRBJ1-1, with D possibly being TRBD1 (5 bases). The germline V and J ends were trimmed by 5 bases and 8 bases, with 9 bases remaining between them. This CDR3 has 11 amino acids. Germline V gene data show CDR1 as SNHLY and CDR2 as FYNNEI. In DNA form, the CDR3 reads TGTGCCAGCAGTCCCAGGGCGGAAGCTTTCTTT. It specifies CASSPRAEAFF.

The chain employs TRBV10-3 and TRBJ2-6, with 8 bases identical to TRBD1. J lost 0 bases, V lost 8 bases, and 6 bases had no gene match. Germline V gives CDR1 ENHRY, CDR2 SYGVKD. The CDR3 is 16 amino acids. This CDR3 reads CAIGQGDPSGANVLTF. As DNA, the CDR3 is TGTGCCATCGGACAGGGAGACCCCTCTGGGGCCAACGTCCTGACTTTC.

The CDR3 spells CASRLTGDQPQHF. In nucleotides, the CDR3 is TGTGCCAGCAGACTGACAGGGGATCAGCCCCAGCATTTT. The chain combines TRBV6-1 with TRBJ1-5; 8 positions match TRBD1. Trimming took 6 bases from V and 5 from J; bases not matched to a gene: 3. This CDR3 comprises 13 residues. Germline CDR1 MNHNS, CDR2 SASEGT.

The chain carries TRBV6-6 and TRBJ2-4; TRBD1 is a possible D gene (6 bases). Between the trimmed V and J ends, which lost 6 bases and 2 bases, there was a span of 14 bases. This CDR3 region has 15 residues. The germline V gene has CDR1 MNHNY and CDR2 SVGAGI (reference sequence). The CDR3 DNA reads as TGTGCCAGCAGCCTTATCAGGGGTACCAAAAACATTCAGTACTTC. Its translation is CASSLIRGTKNIQYF.

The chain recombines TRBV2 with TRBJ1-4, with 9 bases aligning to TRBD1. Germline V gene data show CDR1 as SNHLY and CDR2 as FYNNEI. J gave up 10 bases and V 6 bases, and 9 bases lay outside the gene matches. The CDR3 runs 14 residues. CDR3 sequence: CASSTGTGRGKLFF. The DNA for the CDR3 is TGTGCCAGCAGCACCGGGACAGGGCGGGGAAAACTGTTTTTT.

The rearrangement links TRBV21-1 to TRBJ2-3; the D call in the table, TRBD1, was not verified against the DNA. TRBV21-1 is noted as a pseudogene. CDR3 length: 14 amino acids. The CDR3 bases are TGTGCCAGCAGCGGGCAGGGGTTCACAGATACGCAGTATTTT. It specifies CASSGQGFTDTQYF.

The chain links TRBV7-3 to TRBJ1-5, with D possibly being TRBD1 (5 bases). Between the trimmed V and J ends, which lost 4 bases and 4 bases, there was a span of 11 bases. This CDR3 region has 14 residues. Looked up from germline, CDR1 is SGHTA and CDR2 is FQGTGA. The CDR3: CASSSPGMNQPQHF. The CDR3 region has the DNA TGTGCCAGCAGCTCCCCAGGGATGAATCAGCCCCAGCATTTT.

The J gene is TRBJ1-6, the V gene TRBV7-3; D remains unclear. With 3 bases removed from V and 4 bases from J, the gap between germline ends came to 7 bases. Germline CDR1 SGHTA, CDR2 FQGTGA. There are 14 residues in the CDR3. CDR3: CASSFSGYNSPLHF. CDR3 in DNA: TGTGCCAGCAGCTTCTCCGGGTATAATTCACCCCTCCACTTT.

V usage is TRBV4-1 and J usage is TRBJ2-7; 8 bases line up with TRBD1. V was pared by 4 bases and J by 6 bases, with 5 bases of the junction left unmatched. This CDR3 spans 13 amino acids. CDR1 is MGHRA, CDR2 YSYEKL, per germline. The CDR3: CASSLDRALEQYF. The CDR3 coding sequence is TGCGCCAGCAGCCTGGACAGGGCGCTCGAGCAGTACTTC.

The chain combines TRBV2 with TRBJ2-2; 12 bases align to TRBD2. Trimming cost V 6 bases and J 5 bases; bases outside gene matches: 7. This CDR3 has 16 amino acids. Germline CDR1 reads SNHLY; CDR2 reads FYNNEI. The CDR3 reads CASRETSGRGTGELFF. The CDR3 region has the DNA TGTGCCAGCAGGGAGACTAGCGGGAGAGGGACCGGGGAGCTGTTTTTT.

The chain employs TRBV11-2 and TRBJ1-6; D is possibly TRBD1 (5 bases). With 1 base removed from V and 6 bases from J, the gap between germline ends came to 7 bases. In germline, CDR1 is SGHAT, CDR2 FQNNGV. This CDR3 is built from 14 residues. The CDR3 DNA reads TGTGCCAGCAGCTTAGCAGGGTCTAATTCACCCCTCCACTTT. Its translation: CASSLAGSNSPLHF.

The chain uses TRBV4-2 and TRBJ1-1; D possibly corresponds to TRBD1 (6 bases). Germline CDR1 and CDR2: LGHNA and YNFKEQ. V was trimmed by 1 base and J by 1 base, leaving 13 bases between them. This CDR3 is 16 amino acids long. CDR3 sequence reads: CASSQVQGRGNTEAFF. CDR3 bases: TGTGCCAGCAGCCAAGTTCAGGGGAGGGGGAACACTGAAGCTTTCTTT.

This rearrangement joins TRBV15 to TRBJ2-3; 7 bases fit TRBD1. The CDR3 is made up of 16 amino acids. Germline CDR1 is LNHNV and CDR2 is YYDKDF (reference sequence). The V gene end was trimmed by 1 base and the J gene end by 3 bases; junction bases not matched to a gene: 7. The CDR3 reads CATSRVTDRVTDTQYF. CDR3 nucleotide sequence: TGTGCCACCAGCAGAGTAACCGACAGGGTGACAGATACGCAGTATTTT.

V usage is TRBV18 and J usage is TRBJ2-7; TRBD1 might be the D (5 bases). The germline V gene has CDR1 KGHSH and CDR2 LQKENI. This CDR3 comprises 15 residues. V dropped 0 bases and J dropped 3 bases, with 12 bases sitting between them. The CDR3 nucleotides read TGTGCCAGCTCACCACCCATGGGGCCCATCTACGAGCAGTACTTC. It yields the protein CASSPPMGPIYEQYF.

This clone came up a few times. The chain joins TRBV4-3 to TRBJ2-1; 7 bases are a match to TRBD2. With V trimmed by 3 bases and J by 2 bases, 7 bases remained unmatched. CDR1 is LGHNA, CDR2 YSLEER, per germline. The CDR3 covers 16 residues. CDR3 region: CASSQSGNPTYNEQFF. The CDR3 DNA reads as TGCGCCAGCAGCCAGAGCGGGAATCCCACCTACAATGAGCAGTTCTTC.

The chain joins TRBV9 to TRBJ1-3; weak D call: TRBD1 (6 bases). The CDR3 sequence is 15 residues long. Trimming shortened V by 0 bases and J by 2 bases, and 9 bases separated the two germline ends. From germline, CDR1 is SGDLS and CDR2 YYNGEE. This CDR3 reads CASSVEGGAGNTIYF. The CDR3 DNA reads TGTGCCAGCAGCGTAGAGGGGGGGGCTGGAAACACCATATATTTT.